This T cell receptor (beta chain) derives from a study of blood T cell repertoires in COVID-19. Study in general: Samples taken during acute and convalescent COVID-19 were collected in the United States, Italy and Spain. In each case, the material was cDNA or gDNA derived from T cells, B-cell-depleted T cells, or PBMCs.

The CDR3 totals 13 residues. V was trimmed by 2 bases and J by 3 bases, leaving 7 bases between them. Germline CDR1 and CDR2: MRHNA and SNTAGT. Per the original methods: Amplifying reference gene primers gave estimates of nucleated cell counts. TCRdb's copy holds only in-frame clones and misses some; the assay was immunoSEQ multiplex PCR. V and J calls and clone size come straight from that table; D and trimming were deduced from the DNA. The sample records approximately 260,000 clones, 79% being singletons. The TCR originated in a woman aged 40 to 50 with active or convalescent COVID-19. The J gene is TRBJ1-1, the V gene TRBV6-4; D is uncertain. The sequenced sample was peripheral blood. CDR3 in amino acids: CASSDREDTEAFF. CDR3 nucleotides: TGTGCCAGCAGTGACAGAGAGGACACTGAAGCTTTCTTT.